This T cell receptor (beta chain) emerged from a study of T cell responses to AZD1222 COVID-19 vaccine. As to this clone: Its antigen remains unidentified.

Using immunoSEQ multiplex PCR, the repertoire was profiled, and TCRdb retains in-frame clones only, with some absent. The sample has more than 100,000 clones, roughly 87% seen once. Study results and limitations: White British ancestry dominated among donors, who included more females, and clonal diversity was possibly underestimated. Just a handful of AZD1222 recipients were seropositive at baseline. It was only after the peak T cell response that any repertoires were sampled. Nearly half of unique spike-specific TCRs reportedly avoided B.1.351 and B.1.1.7 mutated regions.

This TCR was recovered from an adult in good health. Sequencing was performed on peripheral blood, taken on day 0 of AZD1222 vaccination.

CDR3 amino acids: CASSERQGNTEAFF. The CDR3 DNA sequence: TGCGCCAGCAGTGAGAGACAGGGGAACACTGAAGCTTTCTTT. This chain uses TRBV10-1 with TRBJ1-1; TRBD1 matches 7 bases. CDR1 and CDR2 (germline): WNHNN, SYGVQD (reference sequence). This CDR3 has 14 amino acids. The V and J ends lost 2 bases and 1 base, in that order; junction bases with no gene match: 1.